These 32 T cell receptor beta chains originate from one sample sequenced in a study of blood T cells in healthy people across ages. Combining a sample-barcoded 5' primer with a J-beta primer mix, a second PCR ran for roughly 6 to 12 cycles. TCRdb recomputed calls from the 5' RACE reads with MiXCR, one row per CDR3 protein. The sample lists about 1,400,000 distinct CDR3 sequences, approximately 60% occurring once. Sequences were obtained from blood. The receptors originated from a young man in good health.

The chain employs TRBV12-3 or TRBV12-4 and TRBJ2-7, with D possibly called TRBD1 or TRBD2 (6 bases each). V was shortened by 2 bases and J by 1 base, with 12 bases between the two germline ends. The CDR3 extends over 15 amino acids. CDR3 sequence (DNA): TGTGCCAGCAGTTTATGGGGGCGGGAATCCTACGAGCAGTACTTC. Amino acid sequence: CASSLWGRESYEQYF.

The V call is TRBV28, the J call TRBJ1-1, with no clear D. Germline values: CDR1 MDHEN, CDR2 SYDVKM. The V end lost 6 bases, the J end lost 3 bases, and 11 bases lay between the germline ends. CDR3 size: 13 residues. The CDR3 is CASRPGPYTEAFF. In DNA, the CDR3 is TGTGCCAGCAGGCCCGGTCCTTACACTGAAGCTTTCTTT.

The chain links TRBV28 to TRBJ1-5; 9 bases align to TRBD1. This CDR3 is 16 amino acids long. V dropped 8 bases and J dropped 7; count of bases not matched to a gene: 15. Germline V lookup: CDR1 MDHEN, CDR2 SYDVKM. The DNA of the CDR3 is TGTGCCAGCCAATGGGACACGGGACAGGGATGGCAGCCCCAGCATTTT. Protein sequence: CASQWDTGQGWQPQHF.

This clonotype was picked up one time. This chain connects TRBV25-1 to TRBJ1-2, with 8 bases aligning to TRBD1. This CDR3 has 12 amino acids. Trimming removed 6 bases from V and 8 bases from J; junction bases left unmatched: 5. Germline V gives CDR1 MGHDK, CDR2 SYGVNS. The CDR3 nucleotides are TGTGCCAGCAGAGCAGGGGGCCGGGGCTACACCTTC. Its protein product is CASRAGGRGYTF.

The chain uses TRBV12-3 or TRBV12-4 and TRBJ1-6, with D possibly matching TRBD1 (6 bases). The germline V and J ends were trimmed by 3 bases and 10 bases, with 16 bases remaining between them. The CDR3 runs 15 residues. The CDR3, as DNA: TGTGCCAGCAGTTTTGAAGGGGGAATTGCGTCACCCCTCCACTTT. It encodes CASSFEGGIASPLHF.

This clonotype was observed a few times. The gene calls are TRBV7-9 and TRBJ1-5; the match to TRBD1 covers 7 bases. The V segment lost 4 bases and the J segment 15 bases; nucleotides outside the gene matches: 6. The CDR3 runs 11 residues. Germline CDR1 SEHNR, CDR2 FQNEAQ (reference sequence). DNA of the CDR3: TGTGCCAGCAGCTCCGACAGGGTGGTGCATTTT. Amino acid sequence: CASSSDRVVHF.

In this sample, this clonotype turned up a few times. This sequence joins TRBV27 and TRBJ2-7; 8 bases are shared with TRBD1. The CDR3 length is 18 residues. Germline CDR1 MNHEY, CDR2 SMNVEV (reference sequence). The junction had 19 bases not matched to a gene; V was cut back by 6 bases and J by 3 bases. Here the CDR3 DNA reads TGTGCCAGCAGCCCCGGACAGGGAAGAGGACTATGGTTCTACGAGCAGTACTTC. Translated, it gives CASSPGQGRGLWFYEQYF.

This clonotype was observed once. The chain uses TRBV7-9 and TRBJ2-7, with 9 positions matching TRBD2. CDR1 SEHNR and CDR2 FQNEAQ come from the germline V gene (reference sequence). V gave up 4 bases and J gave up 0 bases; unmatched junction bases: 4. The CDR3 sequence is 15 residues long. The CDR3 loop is CASSSSGADSYEQYF. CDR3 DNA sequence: TGTGCCAGCAGCTCTAGCGGGGCCGACTCCTACGAGCAGTACTTC. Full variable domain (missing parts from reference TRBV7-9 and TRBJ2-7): DTGVSQNPRHKITKRGQNVTFRCDPISEHNRLYWYRQTLGQGPEFLTYFQNEAQLEKSRLLSDRFSAERPKGSFSTLEIQRTEQGDSAMYLCASSSSGADSYEQYFGPGTRLTVT.

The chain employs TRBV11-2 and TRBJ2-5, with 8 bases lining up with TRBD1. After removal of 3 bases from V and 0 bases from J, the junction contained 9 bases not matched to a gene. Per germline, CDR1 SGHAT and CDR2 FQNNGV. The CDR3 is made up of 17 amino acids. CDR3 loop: CASSFGQGALYQETQYF. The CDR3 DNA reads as TGTGCCAGCAGCTTCGGGCAGGGGGCGTTGTACCAAGAGACCCAGTACTTC. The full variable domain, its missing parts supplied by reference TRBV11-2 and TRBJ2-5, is EAGVAQSPRYKIIEKRQSVAFWCNPISGHATLYWYQQILGQGPKLLIQFQNNGVVDDSQLPKDRFSAERLKGVDSTLKIQPAKLEDSAVYLCASSFGQGALYQETQYFGPGTRLLVL.

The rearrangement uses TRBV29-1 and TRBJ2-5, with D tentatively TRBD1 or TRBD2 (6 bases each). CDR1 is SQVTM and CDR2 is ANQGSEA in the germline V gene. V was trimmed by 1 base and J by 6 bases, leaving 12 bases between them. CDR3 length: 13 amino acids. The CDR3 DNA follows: TGCAGCGTTGAAGCGGGGGCCGGGAAGACCCAGTACTTC. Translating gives CSVEAGAGKTQYF.

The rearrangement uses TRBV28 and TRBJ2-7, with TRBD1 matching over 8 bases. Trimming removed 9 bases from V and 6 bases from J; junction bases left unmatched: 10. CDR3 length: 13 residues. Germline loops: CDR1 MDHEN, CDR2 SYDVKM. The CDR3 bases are TGTGCCAGTTCGGGACAGGCCTTGTCCGAGCAGTACTTC. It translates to CASSGQALSEQYF. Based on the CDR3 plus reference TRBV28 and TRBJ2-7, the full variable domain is DVKVTQSSRYLVKRTGEKVFLECVQDMDHENMFWYRQDPGLGLRLIYFSYDVKMKEKGDIPEGYSVSREKKERFSLILESASTNQTSMYLCASSGQALSEQYFGPGTRLTVT.

The CDR3 bases are TGTGCCAGCAGTCAATTCGGGGCAAACTACGAGCAGTACTTC. This sequence encodes CASSQFGANYEQYF. The genes are TRBV6-1 and TRBJ2-5; D might be TRBD1 or TRBD2, each matching 5 bases. The J call may be in error: the DNA end matches TRBJ2-7 better. The V gene's germline CDR1 is MNHNS and CDR2 SASEGT. The CDR3 is 14 residues long.

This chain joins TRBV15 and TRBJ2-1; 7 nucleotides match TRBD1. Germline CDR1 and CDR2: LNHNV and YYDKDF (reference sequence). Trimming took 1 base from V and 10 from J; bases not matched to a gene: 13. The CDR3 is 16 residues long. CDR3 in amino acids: CATSRAPGQMTYEQFF. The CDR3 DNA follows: TGTGCCACCAGCAGAGCCCCGGGACAGATGACCTACGAGCAGTTCTTC.

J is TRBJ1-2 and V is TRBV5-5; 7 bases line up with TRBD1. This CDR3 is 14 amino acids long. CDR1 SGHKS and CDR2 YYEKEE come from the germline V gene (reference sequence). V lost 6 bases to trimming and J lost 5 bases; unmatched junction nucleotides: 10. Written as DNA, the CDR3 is TGTGCCAGCACCCAGACAGGGCTTACTTATGGCTACACCTTC. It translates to CASTQTGLTYGYTF.

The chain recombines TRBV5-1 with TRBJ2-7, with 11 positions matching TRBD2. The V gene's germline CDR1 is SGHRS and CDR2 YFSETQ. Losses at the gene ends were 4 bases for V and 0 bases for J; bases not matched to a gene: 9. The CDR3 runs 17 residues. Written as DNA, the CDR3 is TGCGCCAGCAGCCACGGGACTAGCGGCTCCCCCTCCTACGAGCAGTACTTC. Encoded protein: CASSHGTSGSPSYEQYF.

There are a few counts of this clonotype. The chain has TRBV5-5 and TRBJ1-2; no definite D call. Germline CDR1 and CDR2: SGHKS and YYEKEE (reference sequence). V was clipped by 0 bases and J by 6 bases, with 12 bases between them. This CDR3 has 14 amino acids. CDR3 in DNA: TGTGCCAGCAGCTTGGGATCTATCACGGATGGCTACACCTTC. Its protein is CASSLGSITDGYTF.

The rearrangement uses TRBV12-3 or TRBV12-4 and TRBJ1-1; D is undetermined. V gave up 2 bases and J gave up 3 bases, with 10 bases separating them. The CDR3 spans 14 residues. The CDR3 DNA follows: TGTGCCAGCAGTTTAACCTCCGGGGACACTGAAGCTTTCTTT. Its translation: CASSLTSGDTEAFF.

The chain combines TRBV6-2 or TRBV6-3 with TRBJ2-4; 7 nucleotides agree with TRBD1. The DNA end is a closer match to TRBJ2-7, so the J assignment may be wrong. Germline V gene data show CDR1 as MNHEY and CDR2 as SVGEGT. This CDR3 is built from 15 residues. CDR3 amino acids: CASSSRTGYSYEQYF. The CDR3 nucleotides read TGTGCCTCAAGTTCCAGGACAGGCTACTCCTACGAGCAGTACTTC.

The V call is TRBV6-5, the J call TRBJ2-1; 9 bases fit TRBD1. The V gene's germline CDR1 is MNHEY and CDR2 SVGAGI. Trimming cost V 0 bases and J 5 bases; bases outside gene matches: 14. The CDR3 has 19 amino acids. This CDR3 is CASSYSFSFAGQGHNEQFF. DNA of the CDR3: TGTGCCAGCAGTTACTCCTTTTCCTTTGCGGGACAGGGACACAATGAGCAGTTCTTC.

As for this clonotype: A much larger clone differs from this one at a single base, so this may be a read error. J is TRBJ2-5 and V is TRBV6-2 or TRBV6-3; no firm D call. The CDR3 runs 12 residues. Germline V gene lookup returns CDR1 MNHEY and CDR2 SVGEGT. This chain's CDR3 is CAGSPSKETQYF. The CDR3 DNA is TGTGCCGGCAGTCCATCGAAAGAGACCCAGTACTTC.

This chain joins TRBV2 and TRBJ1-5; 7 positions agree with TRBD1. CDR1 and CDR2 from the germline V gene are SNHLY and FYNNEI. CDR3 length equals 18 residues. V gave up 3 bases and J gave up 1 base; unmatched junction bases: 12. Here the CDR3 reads CASSDGDSGLYSNQPQHF. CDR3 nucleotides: TGTGCCAGCAGTGATGGGGACAGCGGATTATACAGCAATCAGCCCCAGCATTTT.

Here the CDR3 reads CAISGLAGGKGTQYF. CDR3 bases: TGTGCCATCAGTGGACTAGCGGGGGGGAAAGGTACGCAGTATTTT. V and J are TRBV10-3 and TRBJ2-3; 14 bases line up with TRBD2. J lost 8 bases, V lost 4 bases, and 5 bases had no gene match. The CDR3 sequence is 15 residues long. Germline-derived CDR1 and CDR2 are ENHRY and SYGVKD.

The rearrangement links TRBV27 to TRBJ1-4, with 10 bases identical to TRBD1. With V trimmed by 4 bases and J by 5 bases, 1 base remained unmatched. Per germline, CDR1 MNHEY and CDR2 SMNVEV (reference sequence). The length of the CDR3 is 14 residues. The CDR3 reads CASSWTGGNEKLFF. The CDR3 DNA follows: TGTGCCAGCAGTTGGACAGGGGGGAATGAAAAACTGTTTTTT.

CDR3 residues: CASSPRTGGSTDTQYF. The CDR3 bases are TGTGCCAGCAGTCCCCGTACAGGGGGGAGCACAGATACGCAGTATTTT. This chain connects TRBV7-2 to TRBJ2-3; 8 bases fit TRBD1. This CDR3 has 16 amino acids. CDR1 and CDR2 (germline): SGHTA, FQGNSA. J was trimmed by 0 bases and V by 6 bases; bases with no gene match: 8. The variable domain in full, completed from reference TRBV7-2 and TRBJ2-3, reads GAGVSQSPSNKVTEKGKDVELRCDPISGHTALYWYRQSLGQGLEFLIYFQGNSAPDKSGLPSDRFSAERTGGSVSTLTIQRTQQEDSAVYLCASSPRTGGSTDTQYFGPGTRLTVL.

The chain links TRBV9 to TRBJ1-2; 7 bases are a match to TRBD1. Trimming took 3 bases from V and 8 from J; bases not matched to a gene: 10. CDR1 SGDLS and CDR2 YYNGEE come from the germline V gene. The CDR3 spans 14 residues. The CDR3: CASSDGWDSDGYTF. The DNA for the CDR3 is TGTGCCAGCAGCGACGGGTGGGACAGTGACGGCTACACCTTC.

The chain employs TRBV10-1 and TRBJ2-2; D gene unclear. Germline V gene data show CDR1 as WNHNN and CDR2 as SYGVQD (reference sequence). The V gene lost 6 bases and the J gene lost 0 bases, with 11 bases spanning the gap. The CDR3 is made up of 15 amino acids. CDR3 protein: CASSDMTANTGELFF. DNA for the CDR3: TGCGCCAGCAGCGACATGACCGCGAACACCGGGGAGCTGTTTTTT.

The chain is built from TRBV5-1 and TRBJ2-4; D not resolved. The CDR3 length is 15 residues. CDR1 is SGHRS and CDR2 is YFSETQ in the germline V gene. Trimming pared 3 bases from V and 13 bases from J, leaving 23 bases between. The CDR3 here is CASSSSGVGPYGQYF. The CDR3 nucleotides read TGCGCCAGCAGCTCCTCCGGAGTCGGGCCCTACGGGCAGTACTTC.

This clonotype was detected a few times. The CDR3 DNA reads as TGCGCCAGCAGCCAAGATCGTGGGACAGGGGGCACTGAAGCTTTCTTT. Translated, it gives CASSQDRGTGGTEAFF. V and J are TRBV4-1 and TRBJ1-1, with TRBD1 matching 11 bases. J lost 4 bases, V lost 0 bases, and 4 bases had no gene match. The germline gives CDR1 MGHRA, CDR2 YSYEKL. The CDR3 contains 16 residues.

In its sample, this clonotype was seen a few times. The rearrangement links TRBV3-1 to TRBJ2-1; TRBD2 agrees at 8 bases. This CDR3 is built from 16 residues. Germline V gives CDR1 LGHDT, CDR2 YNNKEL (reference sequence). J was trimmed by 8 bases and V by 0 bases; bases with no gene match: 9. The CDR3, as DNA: TGTGCCAGCAGCCAAGACTTCAGCGGGAGAGGCTATGAGCAGTTCTTC. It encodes CASSQDFSGRGYEQFF.

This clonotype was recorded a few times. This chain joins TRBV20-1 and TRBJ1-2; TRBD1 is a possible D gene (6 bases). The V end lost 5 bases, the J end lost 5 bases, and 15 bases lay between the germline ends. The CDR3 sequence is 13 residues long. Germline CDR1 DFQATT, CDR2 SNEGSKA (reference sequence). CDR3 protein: CSARTDSKYGYTF. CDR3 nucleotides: TGCAGTGCTCGGACAGATTCGAAGTATGGCTACACCTTC.

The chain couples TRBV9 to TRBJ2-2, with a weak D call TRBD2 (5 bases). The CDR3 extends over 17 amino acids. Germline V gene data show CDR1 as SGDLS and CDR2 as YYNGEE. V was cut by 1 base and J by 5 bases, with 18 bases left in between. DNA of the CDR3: TGTGCCAGCAGCGTATACGGGGTACCATTGGAGACCGGGGAGCTGTTTTTT. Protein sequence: CASSVYGVPLETGELFF. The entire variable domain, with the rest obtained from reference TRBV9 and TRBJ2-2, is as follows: DSGVTQTPKHLITATGQRVTLRCSPRSGDLSVYWYQQSLDQGLQFLIQYYNGEERAKGNILERFSAQQFPDLHSELNLSSLELGDSALYFCASSVYGVPLETGELFFGEGSRLTVL.

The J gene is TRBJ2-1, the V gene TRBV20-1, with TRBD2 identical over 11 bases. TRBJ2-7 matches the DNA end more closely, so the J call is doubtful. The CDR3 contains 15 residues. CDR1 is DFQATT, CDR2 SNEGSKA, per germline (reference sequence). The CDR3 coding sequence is TGCAGTGCTAGAACTAGCGGGAGCTCCTACAATGAGCAGTACTTC. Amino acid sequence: CSARTSGSSYNEQYF.